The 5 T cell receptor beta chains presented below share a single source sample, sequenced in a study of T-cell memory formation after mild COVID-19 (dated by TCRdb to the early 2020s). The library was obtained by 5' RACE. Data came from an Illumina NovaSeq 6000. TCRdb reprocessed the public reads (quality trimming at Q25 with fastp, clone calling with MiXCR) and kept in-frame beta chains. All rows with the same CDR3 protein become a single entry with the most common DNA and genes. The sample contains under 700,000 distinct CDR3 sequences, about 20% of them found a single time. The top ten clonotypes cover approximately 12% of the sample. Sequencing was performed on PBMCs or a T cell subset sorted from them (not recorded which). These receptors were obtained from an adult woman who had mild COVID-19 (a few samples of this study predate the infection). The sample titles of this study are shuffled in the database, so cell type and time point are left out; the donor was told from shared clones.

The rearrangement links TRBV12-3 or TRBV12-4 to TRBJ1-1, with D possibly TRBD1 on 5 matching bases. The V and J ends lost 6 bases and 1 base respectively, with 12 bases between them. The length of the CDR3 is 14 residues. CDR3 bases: TGTGCCAGCAGATACAGGACTTGGAACACTGAAGCTTTCTTT. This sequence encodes CASRYRTWNTEAFF.

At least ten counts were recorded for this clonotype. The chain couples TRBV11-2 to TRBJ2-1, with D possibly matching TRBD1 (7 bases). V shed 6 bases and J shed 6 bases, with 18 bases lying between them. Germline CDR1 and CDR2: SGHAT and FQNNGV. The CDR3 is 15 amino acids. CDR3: CASSYNRGGSNEQFF. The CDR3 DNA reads TGTGCCAGCAGTTACAACAGGGGAGGTAGCAATGAGCAGTTCTTC.

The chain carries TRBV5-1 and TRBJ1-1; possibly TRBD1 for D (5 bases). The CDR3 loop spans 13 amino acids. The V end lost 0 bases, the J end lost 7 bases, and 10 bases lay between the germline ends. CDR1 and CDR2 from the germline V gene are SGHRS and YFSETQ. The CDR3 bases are TGCGCCAGCAGCTTGGTGAGGGGCGGTGAAGCTTTCTTT. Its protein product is CASSLVRGGEAFF.

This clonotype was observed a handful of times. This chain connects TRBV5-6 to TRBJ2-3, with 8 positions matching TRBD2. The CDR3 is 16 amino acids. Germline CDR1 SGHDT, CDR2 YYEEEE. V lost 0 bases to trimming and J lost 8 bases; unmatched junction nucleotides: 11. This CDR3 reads CASSLGPPAGVTTQYF. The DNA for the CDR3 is TGTGCCAGCAGCTTGGGCCCTCCAGCGGGGGTAACTACGCAGTATTTT.

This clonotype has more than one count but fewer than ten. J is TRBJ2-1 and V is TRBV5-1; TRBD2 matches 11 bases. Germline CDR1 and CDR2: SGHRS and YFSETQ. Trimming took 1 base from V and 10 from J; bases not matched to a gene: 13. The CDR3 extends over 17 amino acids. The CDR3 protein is CASSLSLTSGKALEQFF. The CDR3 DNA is TGCGCCAGCAGCTTGTCCCTGACTAGCGGGAAGGCCCTGGAGCAGTTCTTC. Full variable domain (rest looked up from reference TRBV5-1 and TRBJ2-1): KAGVTQTPRYLIKTRGQQVTLSCSPISGHRSVSWYQQTPGQGLQFLFEYFSETQRNKGNFPGRFSGRQFSNSRSEMNVSTLELGDSALYLCASSLSLTSGKALEQFFGPGTRLTVL.